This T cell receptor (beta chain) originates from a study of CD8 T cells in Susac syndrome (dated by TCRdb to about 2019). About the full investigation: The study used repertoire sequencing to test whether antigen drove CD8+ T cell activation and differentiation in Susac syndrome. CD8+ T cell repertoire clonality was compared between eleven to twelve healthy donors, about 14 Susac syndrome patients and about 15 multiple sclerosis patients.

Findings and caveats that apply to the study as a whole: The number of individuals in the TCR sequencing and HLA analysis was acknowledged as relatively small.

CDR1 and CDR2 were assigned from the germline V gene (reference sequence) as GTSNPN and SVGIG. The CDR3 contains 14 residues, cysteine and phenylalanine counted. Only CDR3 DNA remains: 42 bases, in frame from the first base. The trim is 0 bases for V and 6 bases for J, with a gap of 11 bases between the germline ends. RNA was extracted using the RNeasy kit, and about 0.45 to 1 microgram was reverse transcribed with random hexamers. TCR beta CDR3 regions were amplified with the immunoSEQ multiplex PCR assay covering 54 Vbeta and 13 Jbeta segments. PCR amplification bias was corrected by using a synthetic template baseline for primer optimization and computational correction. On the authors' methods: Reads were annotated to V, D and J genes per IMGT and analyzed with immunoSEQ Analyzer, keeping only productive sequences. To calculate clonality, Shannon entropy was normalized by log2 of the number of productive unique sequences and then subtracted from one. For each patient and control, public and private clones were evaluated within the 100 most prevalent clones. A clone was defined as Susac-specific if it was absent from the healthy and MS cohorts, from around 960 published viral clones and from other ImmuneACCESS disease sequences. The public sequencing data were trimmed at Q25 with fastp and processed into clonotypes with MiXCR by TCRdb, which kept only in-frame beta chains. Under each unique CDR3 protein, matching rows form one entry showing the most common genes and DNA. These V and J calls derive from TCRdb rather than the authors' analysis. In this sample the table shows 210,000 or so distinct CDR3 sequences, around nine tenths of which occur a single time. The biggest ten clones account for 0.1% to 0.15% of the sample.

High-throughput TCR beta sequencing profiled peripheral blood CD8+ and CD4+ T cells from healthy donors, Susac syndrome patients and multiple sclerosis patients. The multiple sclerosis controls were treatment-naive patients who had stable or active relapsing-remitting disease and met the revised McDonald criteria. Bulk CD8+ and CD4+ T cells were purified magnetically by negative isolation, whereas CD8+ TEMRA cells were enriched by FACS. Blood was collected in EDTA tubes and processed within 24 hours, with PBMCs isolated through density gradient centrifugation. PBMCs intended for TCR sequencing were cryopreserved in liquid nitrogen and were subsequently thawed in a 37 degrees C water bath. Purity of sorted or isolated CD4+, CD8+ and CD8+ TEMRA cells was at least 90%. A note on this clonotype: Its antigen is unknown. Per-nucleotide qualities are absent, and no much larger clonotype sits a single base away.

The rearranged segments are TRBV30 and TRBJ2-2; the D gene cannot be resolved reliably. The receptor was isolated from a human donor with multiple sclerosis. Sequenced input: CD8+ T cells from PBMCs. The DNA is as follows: TGTGCCTGGAGTGTACAGATCCTGTCCGGGGAGCTGTTTTTT. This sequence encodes CAWSVQILSGELFF. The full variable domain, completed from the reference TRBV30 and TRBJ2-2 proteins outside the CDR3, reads SQTIHQWPATLVQPVGSPLSLECTVEGTSNPNLYWYRQAAGRGLQLLFYSVGIGQISSEVPQNLSASRPQDRQFILSSKKLLLSDSGFYLCAWSVQILSGELFFGEGSRLTVL.